This TCR beta chain was observed in a study of beta chain features in type 1 diabetes. Overall study results and limits: For Type 1 diabetes patients, all four CD4+ subsets carried TCRB CDR3s that were moderately but significantly shorter.

The CDR3 has 14 amino acids. Per the germline V gene, CDR1 is SGHDT and CDR2 is YYEEEE. Trimming shortened V by 2 bases and J by 3 bases, and 11 bases separated the two germline ends. In regard to this clone: Its specificity is unknown.

All of the isolated RNA was reverse transcribed, so expressed TCRB transcripts were sequenced. Clones were sequenced by immunoSEQ multiplex PCR, and TCRdb holds only the in-frame ones, with some missing. The sample records about 660,000 clones, around 15% being singletons. The sample comprised naive CD4+ T cells from blood. The source of this sequence is a man aged 18 to 30 with type 1 diabetes. The gene calls are TRBV5-6 and TRBJ1-2; D is possibly TRBD1 (6 bases). CDR3 protein: CASSLTGFYYGYTF. The CDR3 DNA follows: TGTGCCAGCAGCTTAACAGGGTTCTACTATGGCTACACCTTC.